This TCR beta chain is drawn from a study of cytomegalovirus exposure and HLA in healthy donors. The CDR3 length is 11 residues. The V end lost 8 bases, the J end lost 7 bases, and 11 bases lay between the germline ends. Germline V gene sequence: CDR1 MDHEN, CDR2 SYDVKM. Use of 60 Vbeta and 13 Jbeta primers characterized the PCR. This table comes from immunoSEQ multiplex PCR, and its TCRdb copy is limited to in-frame clones, with some not included. Here the sample spans under 150,000 clones, 70% to 85% being singletons. Details on this clone: Its target is unknown.

Points from the study as a whole: A missense variant in DCLRE1C was later tied to TCR beta V- and J-gene trimming.

The TCR comes from a male donor in good health and CMV-seronegative. The rearrangement joins TRBV28 to TRBJ1-1; D is unclear. Sequencing input: PBMCs. CDR3 sequence: CASPNAGEAFF. For the CDR3, the DNA is TGTGCCAGCCCGAATGCCGGTGAAGCTTTCTTT.